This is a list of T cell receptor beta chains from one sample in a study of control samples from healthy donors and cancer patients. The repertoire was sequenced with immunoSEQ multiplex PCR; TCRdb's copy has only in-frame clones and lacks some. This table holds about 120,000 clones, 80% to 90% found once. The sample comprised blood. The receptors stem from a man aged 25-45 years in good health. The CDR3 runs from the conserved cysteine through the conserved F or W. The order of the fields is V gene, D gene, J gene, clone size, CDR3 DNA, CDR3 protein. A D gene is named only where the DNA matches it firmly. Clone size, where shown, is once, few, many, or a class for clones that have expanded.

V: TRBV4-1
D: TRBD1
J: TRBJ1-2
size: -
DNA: TGCGCCCCCAGCCACGGGAGGGGGGGACAGGGGGAAGGCTACACCTTC
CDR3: CAPSHGRGGQGEGYTF

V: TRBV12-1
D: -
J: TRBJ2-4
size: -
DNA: TGTGCCAGCAGCTTACTCATAGCCAAAAACATTCAGTACTTC
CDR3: CASSLLIAKNIQYF

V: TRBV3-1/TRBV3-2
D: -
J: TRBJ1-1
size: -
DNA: TGTGCCAGCAGCCAGGTCCGGGGAGTAGACACTGAAGCTTTCTTT
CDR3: CASSQVRGVDTEAFF

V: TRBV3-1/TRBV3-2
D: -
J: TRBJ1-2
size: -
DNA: TGTGCCAGCAGCCAAGATCGGGGTACTAATGGCTACACCTTC
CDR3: CASSQDRGTNGYTF

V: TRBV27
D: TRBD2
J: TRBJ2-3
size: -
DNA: TGTGCCAGCAGTTTGTTGGGGGGGATGGATACGCAGTATTTT
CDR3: CASSLLGGMDTQYF

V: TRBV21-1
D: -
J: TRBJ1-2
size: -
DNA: TGTGCCAGCAGCAAAGGGACCGAGTATGGCTACAGATTC
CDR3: CASSKGTEYGYRF

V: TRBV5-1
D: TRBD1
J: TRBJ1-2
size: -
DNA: TGCGCCAGCAGCGGGGGACAGGGTGGTGGCTACACCTTC
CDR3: CASSGGQGGGYTF

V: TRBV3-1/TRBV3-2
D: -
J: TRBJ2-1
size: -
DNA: TGTGCCAGCAGCCAAGCTCAGTCCTTCAATGAGCAGTTCTTC
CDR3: CASSQAQSFNEQFF

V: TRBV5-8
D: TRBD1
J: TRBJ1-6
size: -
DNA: TGTGCCAGCAGCCGGGACAGGGGGCTTTCACCCCTCCACTTT
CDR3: CASSRDRGLSPLHF

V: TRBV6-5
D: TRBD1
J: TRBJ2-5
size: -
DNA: TGTGCCAGCAGAGACCGACAGGGGGCTATAAAGTACTTC
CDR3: CASRDRQGAIKYF

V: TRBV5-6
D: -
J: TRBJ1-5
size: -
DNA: TGTGCCAGCAGCCTCGGGGTACTCAATCAGCCCCAGCATTTT
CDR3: CASSLGVLNQPQHF

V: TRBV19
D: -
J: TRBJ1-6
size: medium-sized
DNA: TGTGCCAGTAGTAGAGAGGGGGGCCGGTATTCACCCCTCCACTTT
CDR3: CASSREGGRYSPLHF

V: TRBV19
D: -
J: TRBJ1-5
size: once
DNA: TGTGCCAGTAGTATGGGAAGCAATCAGCCCCAGCATTTT
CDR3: CASSMGSNQPQHF

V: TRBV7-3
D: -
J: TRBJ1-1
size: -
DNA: TGTGCCAGCAGCTTATACGGGGGACGGACTGAAGCTTTCTTT
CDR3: CASSLYGGRTEAFF

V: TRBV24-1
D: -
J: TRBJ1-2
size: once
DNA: TGTGCCACCAGTGACCCTCGGGACTTTTATGGCTACACCTTC
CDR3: CATSDPRDFYGYTF

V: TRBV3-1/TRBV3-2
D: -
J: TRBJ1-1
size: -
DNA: TGTGCCAGCAGCCAGATCGGGTTGAACACTGAAGCTTTCTTT
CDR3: CASSQIGLNTEAFF

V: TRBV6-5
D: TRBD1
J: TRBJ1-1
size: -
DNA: TGTGCCAGCAGCAAGGACAGGGTGAACACTGAAGCTTTCTTT
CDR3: CASSKDRVNTEAFF

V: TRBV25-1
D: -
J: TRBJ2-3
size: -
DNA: TGTGCCAGCAGGGGGGAAGATACGCAGTATTTT
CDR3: CASRGEDTQYF

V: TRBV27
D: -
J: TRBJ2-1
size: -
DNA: TGTGCCAGCAGTTTGAGCAGGACAGGGCGGGAGAATGAGCAGTTCTTC
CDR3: CASSLSRTGRENEQFF

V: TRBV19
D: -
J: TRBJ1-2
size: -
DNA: TGTGCCAGTAGTCCGGCCAGGGCCTCAGCGAATGGCTACACCTTC
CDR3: CASSPARASANGYTF

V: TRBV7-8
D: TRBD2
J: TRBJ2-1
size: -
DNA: TGTGCCAGTTCTCTTAGCGGGGGGGCCTTCAATGAGCAGTTCTTC
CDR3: CASSLSGGAFNEQFF

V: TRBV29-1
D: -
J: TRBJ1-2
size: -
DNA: TGCAGCGTCAGAGTGCCGGCTAACTATGGCTACACCTTC
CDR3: CSVRVPANYGYTF

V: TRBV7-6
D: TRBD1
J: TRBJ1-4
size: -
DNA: TGTGCCAGCAGCTTAGAAGTGGACAGGATCGAAAAACTGTTTTTT
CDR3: CASSLEVDRIEKLFF

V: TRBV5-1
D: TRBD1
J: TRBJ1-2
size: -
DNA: TGCGCCAGCAGCTCCGGGACAGACCTCTATGGCTACACCTTC
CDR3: CASSSGTDLYGYTF